Below, 23 T cell receptor beta chains from the same sample are listed, as sequenced in a study of OX40 agonist ivuxolimab in advanced cancers. Profiled with immunoSEQ multiplex PCR; TCRdb holds only in-frame clones, not every one. The repertoire holds over 70,000 clones, with 89% as singletons. This specimen consisted of CD4+ or CD8+ T cells sorted from blood, obtained in a trial of the OX40 agonist ivuxolimab. The receptors were sampled from an adult with an advanced solid tumor such as melanoma, head and neck, liver or kidney cancer.

This clone was found once. The genes are TRBV5-1 and TRBJ1-1; TRBD1 matches at 7 bases. Losses at the gene ends were 4 bases for V and 9 bases for J; bases not matched to a gene: 9. The CDR3 length is 13 residues. Germline CDR1 SGHRS, CDR2 YFSETQ. The CDR3 sequence is CASSRWDSEKAFF. DNA for the CDR3: TGCGCCAGCAGCCGGTGGGACAGCGAGAAAGCTTTCTTT.

V is TRBV5-6 and J is TRBJ1-6; D possibly corresponds to TRBD1 (5 bases). This CDR3 is built from 14 residues. Germline V gene lookup returns CDR1 SGHDT and CDR2 YYEEEE. V lost 2 bases, J lost 10 bases, and 13 bases lay in between. CDR3 bases: TGTGCCAGCAGCTTACCCGGGGGGGACTCACCCCTCCACTTT. It is translated as CASSLPGGDSPLHF. The full variable domain, its missing parts supplied by reference TRBV5-6 and TRBJ1-6, is DAGVTQSPTHLIKTRGQQVTLRCSPKSGHDTVSWYQQALGQGPQFIFQYYEEEERQRGNFPDRFSGHQFPNYSSELNVNALLLGDSALYLCASSLPGGDSPLHFGNGTRLTVT.

V usage is TRBV10-2 and J usage is TRBJ1-2; 8 nucleotides align to TRBD1. This CDR3 has 14 amino acids. J lost 4 bases, V lost 6 bases, and 7 bases had no gene match. The germline gives CDR1 WSHSY, CDR2 SAAADI. DNA of the CDR3: TGCGCCAGCAGATCTGACAGGGGCGGCTATGGCTACACCTTC. It encodes CASRSDRGGYGYTF.

The chain has TRBV29-1 and TRBJ2-3; unclear D gene. V dropped 5 bases and J dropped 1 base, with 7 bases sitting between them. CDR1 and CDR2 from the germline V gene are SQVTM and ANQGSEA. The CDR3 has 12 residues. The CDR3 sequence is CSVPHGTDTQYF. As DNA, the CDR3 is TGCAGCGTTCCCCACGGCACAGATACGCAGTATTTT.

This chain joins TRBV19 and TRBJ1-1; 8 nucleotides match TRBD1. The CDR3 has 16 amino acids. Germline CDR1 is LNHDA and CDR2 is SQIVND (reference sequence). With V trimmed by 6 bases and J by 3 bases, 12 bases remained unmatched. The CDR3 is CASRIQGGGRYTEAFF. Written as DNA, the CDR3 is TGTGCCAGTAGAATACAGGGGGGCGGGCGATACACTGAAGCTTTCTTT.

The chain is built from TRBV18 and TRBJ1-1; D ambiguous. The CDR3 is 12 residues long. The germline CDR1 and CDR2 sequences are KGHSH and LQKENI. V was pared by 2 bases and J by 6 bases, with 7 bases between. In DNA, the CDR3 is TGTGCCAGCTCACCAACCAGTTCTGAAGCTTTCTTT. It encodes CASSPTSSEAFF.

This rearrangement joins TRBV7-6 to TRBJ2-3; D remains ambiguous. The CDR3 runs to 15 residues. V dropped 5 bases and J dropped 4 bases, with 16 bases sitting between them. Germline CDR1 reads SGHVS; CDR2 reads FNYEAQ. The CDR3 spells CASSAFAGAPDTQYF. CDR3 DNA: TGTGCCAGCAGCGCGTTCGCCGGTGCCCCAGATACGCAGTATTTT.

This chain links TRBV11-3 with TRBJ2-3; D is undetermined. CDR3 length: 12 residues. Trimming cost V 5 bases and J 6 bases, with 9 bases left between them. In germline, CDR1 is SGHNT, CDR2 YENEEA. The CDR3 loop is CASSQSTDTQYF. The DNA for the CDR3 is TGTGCCAGCAGCCAATCCACCGATACGCAGTATTTT.

This clone appeared a single time. The chain couples TRBV18 to TRBJ2-7; TRBD1 matches 9 bases. CDR3 length: 13 amino acids. Losses at the gene ends were 4 bases for V and 6 bases for J; bases not matched to a gene: 4. Germline CDR1 and CDR2: KGHSH and LQKENI. The CDR3 region is CASSQGQGGEQYV. The CDR3, as DNA: TGTGCCAGCTCACAGGGACAGGGCGGCGAGCAGTACGTC.

This rearrangement joins TRBV6-1 to TRBJ1-5; 7 bases map to TRBD1. The CDR3 contains 15 residues. CDR1 MNHNS and CDR2 SASEGT come from the germline V gene. The trim removed 0 bases at V and 6 bases at J, leaving 5 bases unmatched. The CDR3 region is CASSEARQGLQPQHF. CDR3 sequence (DNA): TGTGCCAGCAGTGAAGCACGACAGGGACTTCAGCCCCAGCATTTT.

This clone was observed a handful of times. The chain joins TRBV2 to TRBJ2-3; a possible D gene is TRBD2 (6 bases). CDR3 length equals 16 residues. V was trimmed by 8 bases and J by 2 bases, leaving 20 bases between them. CDR1 and CDR2 from the germline V gene are SNHLY and FYNNEI. CDR3 residues: CASSRKGGEITDTQYF. The CDR3 DNA sequence: TGTGCCAGCTCGAGAAAGGGCGGGGAGATCACAGATACGCAGTATTTT.

V is TRBV9 and J is TRBJ1-3, with unresolved D. CDR3 length equals 13 residues. Trimming took 4 bases from V and 0 from J, leaving 5 bases between them. Germline CDR1 reads SGDLS; CDR2 reads YYNGEE. In nucleotides, the CDR3 is TGTGCCAGCAGCAAGAACTCTGGAAACACCATATATTTT. This sequence encodes CASSKNSGNTIYF.

The chain combines TRBV10-3 with TRBJ2-5, with D perhaps matching TRBD2 (5 bases). This CDR3 comprises 13 residues. CDR1 is ENHRY, CDR2 SYGVKD, per germline. V was cut by 2 bases and J by 7 bases, with 11 bases left in between. As DNA, the CDR3 is TGTGCCATCAGTGAGGTGGGAGAAGGGACCCAGTACTTC. Encoded protein: CAISEVGEGTQYF.

V is TRBV5-1 and J is TRBJ1-1, with TRBD1 matching over 10 bases. Trimming at V came to 4 bases and at J to 4 bases, leaving 7 bases not matched to a gene. CDR1 is SGHRS, CDR2 YFSETQ, per germline. This CDR3 comprises 15 residues. Here the CDR3 reads CASSPPGQGSTEAFF. In nucleotides, the CDR3 is TGCGCCAGCAGCCCCCCGGGACAGGGGAGCACTGAAGCTTTCTTT.

Here the CDR3 DNA reads TGTGCCAGCAGCTTAGCGCCCTCCGGGACTAGCCCAAACAATGAGCAGTTCTTC. Protein sequence: CASSLAPSGTSPNNEQFF. This chain links TRBV7-8 with TRBJ2-1; 9 bases fit TRBD2. Germline V gene sequence: CDR1 SGHVS, CDR2 FQNEAQ. J lost 5 bases, V lost 0 bases, and 11 bases had no gene match. The CDR3 loop spans 18 amino acids.

The chain links TRBV2 to TRBJ2-3; D gene uncertain. V was shortened by 4 bases and J by 0 bases, with 11 bases between the two germline ends. Germline CDR1 SNHLY, CDR2 FYNNEI. This CDR3 contains 15 residues. The CDR3 region is CASSADFSSTDTQYF. CDR3 bases: TGTGCCAGCAGTGCCGACTTCTCTAGCACAGATACGCAGTATTTT.

This sequence joins TRBV7-2 and TRBJ1-3; D might be TRBD1 (5 bases). The germline V and J ends were trimmed by 5 bases and 2 bases, with 16 bases remaining between them. CDR3 size: 16 residues. Germline CDR1 SGHTA, CDR2 FQGNSA. The CDR3 is CASSPRGSVPGNTIYF. CDR3 nucleotide sequence: TGTGCCAGCAGCCCGCGGGGGTCGGTGCCTGGAAACACCATATATTTT.

The chain combines TRBV7-9 with TRBJ2-3; no clear D gene. CDR1 SEHNR and CDR2 FQNEAQ come from the germline V gene (reference sequence). The CDR3 covers 13 residues. The V end lost 3 bases, the J end lost 1 base, and 5 bases lay between the germline ends. The CDR3 reads CASSFSGTDTQYF. As DNA, the CDR3 is TGTGCCAGCAGCTTCTCGGGCACAGATACGCAGTATTTT.

The chain has TRBV5-1 and TRBJ2-2; TRBD2 matches at 9 bases. After removal of 2 bases from V and 6 bases from J, the junction contained 5 bases not matched to a gene. The CDR3 covers 15 residues. Per the germline V gene, CDR1 is SGHRS and CDR2 is YFSETQ. The CDR3: CASSFLAGIAGELFF. CDR3 in DNA: TGCGCCAGCAGCTTCCTAGCGGGGATCGCCGGGGAGCTGTTTTTT.

V is TRBV28 and J is TRBJ1-4, with D hard to call. This CDR3 has 15 amino acids. Germline V gives CDR1 MDHEN, CDR2 SYDVKM. V was trimmed by 5 bases and J by 8 bases, leaving 18 bases between them. CDR3 bases: TGTGCCAGCAGTGCGAACACCAAAGGCGGGGAAAAACTGTTTTTT. Protein sequence: CASSANTKGGEKLFF.

The V and J genes are TRBV5-1 and TRBJ2-2; the D gene is possibly TRBD1 (6 bases). In germline, CDR1 is SGHRS, CDR2 YFSETQ. The CDR3 consists of 14 residues. Trimming took 4 bases from V and 6 from J, leaving 13 bases between them. The CDR3 nucleotides are TGCGCCAGCAGCAGGGAACAGGGCGCCGGGGAGCTGTTTTTT. It encodes CASSREQGAGELFF.

The chain combines TRBV6-1 with TRBJ2-6; unclear D gene. CDR3 length: 15 amino acids. CDR1 and CDR2 from the germline V gene are MNHNS and SASEGT. V lost 6 bases to trimming and J lost 0 bases, with 9 bases between them. The CDR3 DNA sequence: TGTGCCAGCAGCGTCCAGAGCTCTGGGGCCAACGTCCTGACTTTC. This sequence encodes CASSVQSSGANVLTF.

This clone was seen a few times. This chain links TRBV7-8 with TRBJ2-5; TRBD2 matches 14 bases. The germline gives CDR1 SGHVS, CDR2 FQNEAQ. The CDR3 covers 19 residues. Trimming took 1 base from V and 1 from J; bases not matched to a gene: 8. The CDR3 reads CASSLVGTSGRISQETQYF. The DNA of the CDR3 is TGTGCCAGCAGCTTAGTCGGGACTAGCGGGAGAATTTCCCAAGAGACCCAGTACTTC. Full variable domain (rest looked up from reference TRBV7-8 and TRBJ2-5): GAGVSQSPRYKVAKRGQDVALRCDPISGHVSLFWYQQALGQGPEFLTYFQNEAQLDKSGLPSDRFFAERPEGSVSTLKIQRTQQEDSAVYLCASSLVGTSGRISQETQYFGPGTRLLVL.